This TCR beta chain appears in the sequencing data of a study of shared clonotypes between healthy human individuals. Only in-frame clones appear in the TCRdb table, and some are missing; sequencing was by immunoSEQ multiplex PCR. The sample includes roughly 2.2 million clones, over 85% seen only once; the top ten take 0.35% to 0.5%. V lost 0 bases and J lost 5; bases outside the gene matches: 6. The CDR3 consists of 16 residues. Per germline, CDR1 MGHRA and CDR2 YSYEKL. Overall study findings and caveats: Naive subsets usually exceeded memory subsets in estimated richness. Researchers sampled only blood; tissue repertoires likely differ.

Comment on this clone: As yet, its antigen is unknown.

The TCR comes from a man between 18 and 29 years old in good health. Some clones in this sample may be carry-over from other donors' samples. Sequencing used naive CD4+ T cells from PBMCs. Specified subset: CD45RA+ positively selected. The V gene is TRBV4-1, the J gene TRBJ2-1; 8 bases agree with TRBD2. The CDR3 loop is CASSQEETGGDNEQFF. As DNA, the CDR3 is TGCGCCAGCAGCCAAGAGGAAACGGGAGGGGACAATGAGCAGTTCTTC.